The 17 T cell receptor beta chains given below trace back to one sample, sequenced in a study of technical replicates of blood from a few donors. The data were produced by immunoSEQ multiplex PCR, yet TCRdb's version contains in-frame clones alone and is incomplete. The sample includes some 70,000 clones, under 98% of them seen just once. The specimen sequenced was T cells isolated from PBMCs. The source of these receptors is a human donor in good health.

This chain joins TRBV5-1 and TRBJ1-4; the D gene is possibly TRBD1 (6 bases). This CDR3 is built from 15 residues. Germline V gene sequence: CDR1 SGHRS, CDR2 YFSETQ. Trimming removed 1 base at V and 6 bases at J, with 13 bases between. Here the CDR3 reads CASSLSSGGHEKLFF. In DNA form, the CDR3 reads TGCGCCAGCAGCTTGTCATCTGGGGGCCATGAAAAACTGTTTTTT.

The rearrangement uses TRBV19 and TRBJ1-2; 7 bases match TRBD1. The V gene's germline CDR1 is LNHDA and CDR2 SQIVND (reference sequence). J lost 0 bases, V lost 2 bases, and 6 bases had no gene match. The CDR3 spans 16 residues. CDR3 DNA sequence: TGTGCCAGTAGTATAAGATACAGGGGATCTAACTATGGCTACACCTTC. It codes for CASSIRYRGSNYGYTF. The full variable domain, rest sourced from reference TRBV19 and TRBJ1-2, is DGGITQSPKYLFRKEGQNVTLSCEQNLNHDAMYWYRQDPGQGLRLIYYSQIVNDFQKGDIAEGYSVSREKKESFPLTVTSAQKNPTAFYLCASSIRYRGSNYGYTFGSGTRLTVV.

The V gene is TRBV11-3, the J gene TRBJ1-1; D perhaps matches TRBD1 (5 bases). There are 14 residues in the CDR3. Germline CDR1 reads SGHNT; CDR2 reads YENEEA. V lost 3 bases and J 1 base, leaving 9 bases between the germline ends. CDR3 in amino acids: CASSFRVTNTEAFF. The CDR3 DNA sequence: TGTGCCAGCAGCTTCAGGGTGACGAACACTGAAGCTTTCTTT. Full variable domain (rest looked up from reference TRBV11-3 and TRBJ1-1): EAGVVQSPRYKIIEKKQPVAFWCNPISGHNTLYWYLQNLGQGPELLIRYENEEAVDDSQLPKDRFSAERLKGVDSTLKIQPAELGDSAVYLCASSFRVTNTEAFFGQGTRLTVV.

The rearrangement uses TRBV6-5 and TRBJ1-5; unclear D gene. The CDR3 runs to 13 residues. Germline V gene sequence: CDR1 MNHEY, CDR2 SVGAGI. V was cut by 6 bases and J by 0 bases, with 6 bases left in between. Here the CDR3 DNA reads TGTGCCAGCAGCCAAAATAGCAATCAGCCCCAGCATTTT. Its translation: CASSQNSNQPQHF.

V is TRBV28 and J is TRBJ1-2; 7 bases match TRBD1. Germline V gene data show CDR1 as MDHEN and CDR2 as SYDVKM. V trimming: 5 bases; J trimming: 7 bases; junction bases outside the gene matches: 10. The CDR3 is 14 residues long. The CDR3 bases are TGTGCCAGCAGTAATACTGCAGGGGGTCTTGGCTACACCTTC. Encoded protein: CASSNTAGGLGYTF.

The chain carries TRBV6-6 and TRBJ2-3; TRBD2 aligns across 11 bases. The germline V gene encodes CDR1 MNHNY and CDR2 SVGAGI (reference sequence). This CDR3 spans 14 amino acids. The trim removed 6 bases at V and 3 bases at J, leaving 2 bases unmatched. The CDR3 region has the DNA TGTGCCAGCAGGACTAGCGGGAAAACAGATACGCAGTATTTT. Protein product: CASRTSGKTDTQYF.

The chain uses TRBV9 and TRBJ1-1; 7 nucleotides align to TRBD1. Losses at the gene ends were 0 bases for V and 6 bases for J; bases not matched to a gene: 2. CDR1 and CDR2 (germline): SGDLS, YYNGEE. The CDR3 is 13 amino acids. The CDR3: CASSVGTGAEAFF. CDR3 in DNA: TGTGCCAGCAGCGTAGGAACAGGGGCTGAAGCTTTCTTT.

This chain links TRBV28 with TRBJ2-3; 8 positions match TRBD2. The CDR3 contains 17 residues. The V segment lost 10 bases and the J segment 5 bases; nucleotides outside the gene matches: 20. Germline V gene data show CDR1 as MDHEN and CDR2 as SYDVKM. CDR3 sequence reads: CATTARGLVVGVDTQYF. For the CDR3, the DNA is TGTGCCACCACCGCCCGGGGACTAGTAGTAGGTGTAGATACGCAGTATTTT.

This clone has just one count. The chain uses TRBV9 and TRBJ1-3; D gene uncertain. V shed 7 bases and J shed 4 bases, with 12 bases lying between them. CDR3 size: 13 residues. Germline values: CDR1 SGDLS, CDR2 YYNGEE. The chain's CDR3 is CASSMSSGNTIYF. CDR3 DNA: TGTGCCAGCTCAATGTCATCCGGAAACACCATATATTTT.

The CDR3, as DNA: TGCGCCAGCAGCCCTGACAGGGGGACTGAAGCTTTCTTT. As protein: CASSPDRGTEAFF. The J gene is TRBJ1-1, the V gene TRBV5-1, with 9 positions matching TRBD1. This CDR3 is 13 amino acids long. With V trimmed by 4 bases and J by 5 bases, 3 bases remained unmatched. Per the germline V gene, CDR1 is SGHRS and CDR2 is YFSETQ.

This clone was counted a single time. The J gene is TRBJ1-1, the V gene TRBV13; D is uncertain. This CDR3 is 13 amino acids long. CDR1 is PRHDT and CDR2 is FYEKMQ in the germline V gene (reference sequence). Trimming removed 3 bases from V and 0 bases from J, with 5 bases in between. The CDR3 loop reads CASSFDMNTEAFF. CDR3 coding DNA: TGTGCCAGCAGCTTCGACATGAACACTGAAGCTTTCTTT. Based on the CDR3 plus reference TRBV13 and TRBJ1-1, the full variable domain is AAGVIQSPRHLIKEKRETATLKCYPIPRHDTVYWYQQGPGQDPQFLISFYEKMQSDKGSIPDRFSAQQFSDYHSELNMSSLELGDSALYFCASSFDMNTEAFFGQGTRLTVV.

This chain uses TRBV30 with TRBJ2-5; TRBD2 agrees at 7 bases. This CDR3 contains 15 residues. Germline CDR1 GTSNPN, CDR2 SVGIG (reference sequence). The trim removed 7 bases at V and 4 bases at J, leaving 15 bases unmatched. CDR3 in amino acids: CASHEPGPGGETQYF. The CDR3 region has the DNA TGTGCCTCCCACGAACCGGGACCGGGGGGAGAGACCCAGTACTTC.

This chain connects TRBV5-1 to TRBJ2-7; D is uncertain. CDR3 length: 13 residues. The germline V gene encodes CDR1 SGHRS and CDR2 YFSETQ. V dropped 0 bases and J dropped 6 bases, with 10 bases sitting between them. The CDR3 loop is CASSLDGPGEQYF. The CDR3, as DNA: TGCGCCAGCAGCTTGGACGGCCCAGGCGAGCAGTACTTC.

This chain joins TRBV28 and TRBJ2-3; 10 bases match TRBD1. The CDR3 extends over 15 amino acids. Losses at the gene ends were 8 bases for V and 4 bases for J; bases not matched to a gene: 9. The V gene's germline CDR1 is MDHEN and CDR2 SYDVKM. CDR3 amino acids: CASERGTGAADTQYF. The CDR3 DNA follows: TGTGCCAGCGAGAGGGGGACAGGGGCGGCAGATACGCAGTATTTT. Full variable domain (outside the CDR3, taken from reference TRBV28 and TRBJ2-3): DVKVTQSSRYLVKRTGEKVFLECVQDMDHENMFWYRQDPGLGLRLIYFSYDVKMKEKGDIPEGYSVSREKKERFSLILESASTNQTSMYLCASERGTGAADTQYFGPGTRLTVL.

The chain carries TRBV11-1 and TRBJ2-3; D is unresolved. The CDR3 runs to 15 residues. Per germline, CDR1 SGHAT and CDR2 FQDESV (reference sequence). V was clipped by 2 bases and J by 0 bases, with 9 bases between them. CDR3 region: CASSLMGLSTDTQYF. DNA for the CDR3: TGTGCCAGCAGCTTAATGGGCCTAAGCACAGATACGCAGTATTTT.

This chain joins TRBV9 and TRBJ1-5; possibly TRBD1 for D (6 bases). The CDR3 contains 15 residues. CDR1 SGDLS and CDR2 YYNGEE come from the germline V gene. V was shortened by 3 bases and J by 6 bases, with 16 bases between the two germline ends. CDR3 region: CASSGNGGALQPQHF. CDR3 coding DNA: TGTGCCAGCAGCGGGAATGGGGGGGCGCTTCAGCCCCAGCATTTT. Filled out from reference TRBV9 and TRBJ1-5, the complete variable domain reads DSGVTQTPKHLITATGQRVTLRCSPRSGDLSVYWYQQSLDQGLQFLIQYYNGEERAKGNILERFSAQQFPDLHSELNLSSLELGDSALYFCASSGNGGALQPQHFGDGTRLSIL.

The chain combines TRBV6-6 with TRBJ2-3, with TRBD2 matching 14 bases. The CDR3 sequence is 16 residues long. Germline values: CDR1 MNHNY, CDR2 SVGAGI (reference sequence). J gave up 5 bases and V 6 bases, and 7 bases lay outside the gene matches. The CDR3 is CASRATGLAGGDTQYF. In nucleotides, the CDR3 is TGTGCCAGCAGGGCCACCGGACTAGCGGGAGGAGATACGCAGTATTTT.